Below, 20 T cell receptor beta chains from the same sample are listed, as sequenced in a study of T-cell memory formation after mild COVID-19. TCRdb re-called the 5' RACE reads through MiXCR, storing one row per CDR3 protein. Here the sample spans 310,000 or so distinct CDR3 sequences, 15% to 20% being singletons. The sequenced material came from PBMCs or a T cell subset sorted from them (not recorded which). These receptor sequences come from a man between 18 and 29 years old who had mild COVID-19 (a few samples of this study predate the infection). Cell type and time point are not known.

The chain carries TRBV12-5 and TRBJ2-3; 7 nucleotides line up with TRBD1. Germline V gene lookup returns CDR1 LGHNT and CDR2 FRNRAP. J was trimmed by 7 bases and V by 5 bases; bases with no gene match: 9. There are 14 residues in the CDR3. This CDR3 is CASGTGQAVNTQYF. CDR3 nucleotide sequence: TGTGCTAGTGGTACCGGACAGGCGGTGAATACGCAGTATTTT.

Only a few counts were recorded for this clonotype. The chain couples TRBV12-5 to TRBJ1-5; 9 nucleotides agree with TRBD1. The germline CDR1 and CDR2 sequences are LGHNT and FRNRAP. J lost 3 bases, V lost 7 bases, and 7 bases had no gene match. There are 15 residues in the CDR3. This CDR3 reads CASAWDRDPNQPQHF. The CDR3 region has the DNA TGTGCTAGTGCCTGGGACAGGGACCCCAATCAGCCCCAGCATTTT. The full variable domain, rest sourced from reference TRBV12-5 and TRBJ1-5, is DARVTQTPRHKVTEMGQEVTMRCQPILGHNTVFWYRQTMMQGLELLAYFRNRAPLDDSGMPKDRFSAEMPDATLATLKIQPSEPRDSAVYFCASAWDRDPNQPQHFGDGTRLSIL.

This clonotype was observed a few times. CDR3 loop: CASTPDRGINEQYF. CDR3 DNA sequence: TGTGCCAGCACCCCAGACAGGGGGATAAACGAGCAGTACTTC. This chain links TRBV7-2 with TRBJ2-7; 9 bases are a match to TRBD1. The germline CDR1 and CDR2 sequences are SGHTA and FQGNSA. Unmatched junction bases numbered 9, after V lost 7 bases and J lost 5 bases. The CDR3 runs to 14 residues.

This clonotype was detected only a few times. The chain combines TRBV12-3 or TRBV12-4 with TRBJ2-1, with D perhaps TRBD2 (6 bases). The CDR3 has 11 amino acids. Between the trimmed V and J ends, which lost 7 bases and 9 bases, there was a span of 10 bases. CDR3 nucleotide sequence: TGTGCCAGCACCCTCGGGAGTGAGCAGTTCTTC. It encodes CASTLGSEQFF.

V usage is TRBV13 and J usage is TRBJ2-3; possible D gene TRBD2, 5 bases. This CDR3 has 16 residues. V was cut by 5 bases and J by 1 base, with 16 bases left in between. Looked up from germline, CDR1 is PRHDT and CDR2 is FYEKMQ (reference sequence). CDR3 coding DNA: TGTGCCAGCAGCCCCGGACTGGACCATCGCACAGATACGCAGTATTTT. Translation: CASSPGLDHRTDTQYF.

This clonotype showed up just a few times. The V gene is TRBV4-3, the J gene TRBJ2-2, with D possibly being TRBD2 (5 bases). CDR1 and CDR2 from the germline V gene are LGHNA and YSLEER. There are 13 residues in the CDR3. Trimming shortened V by 2 bases and J by 9 bases, and 10 bases separated the two germline ends. In DNA form, the CDR3 reads TGCGCCAGCAGCCAAACTAGTACCCGGGAGCTGTTTTTT. This translates into CASSQTSTRELFF.

The gene calls are TRBV2 and TRBJ2-5, with TRBD2 as a possible D gene (5 bases). The CDR3 loop spans 15 amino acids. Germline V lookup: CDR1 SNHLY, CDR2 FYNNEI. Trimming removed 4 bases from V and 0 bases from J, with 12 bases in between. The CDR3 region is CASSGVANDQETQYF. In nucleotides, the CDR3 is TGTGCCAGCAGTGGCGTAGCGAACGACCAAGAGACCCAGTACTTC.

Comment on this clonotype: An end of the junction does not agree with germline; a read error may underlie this. CDR3 DNA: TGTGCCAGCAGTTTAGGGTCTTTGGGGGGCCGTAACACCGGGGAGCTGTTTTTT. It specifies CASSLGSLGGRNTGELFF. The V gene is TRBV11-2, the J gene TRBJ2-2; D is possibly TRBD1 or TRBD2 (6 bases each). The CDR3 loop spans 18 amino acids. CDR1 SGHAT and CDR2 FQNNGV come from the germline V gene.

This clonotype was picked up a small number of times. The chain recombines TRBV6-2 or TRBV6-3 with TRBJ2-7; D may correspond to TRBD1 or TRBD2 (6 bases each). This CDR3 spans 15 amino acids. V shed 4 bases and J shed 2 bases, with 15 bases lying between them. Germline loops: CDR1 MNHEY, CDR2 SVGEGT. CDR3 in amino acids: CASSFDGGPPYEQYV. CDR3 nucleotide sequence: TGTGCCAGCAGTTTCGACGGGGGCCCTCCCTACGAGCAGTACGTC.

This clonotype was detected ten times or more. This chain uses TRBV20-1 with TRBJ2-7; 7 positions match TRBD1. Germline-derived CDR1 and CDR2 are DFQATT and SNEGSKA (reference sequence). J was trimmed by 6 bases and V by 6 bases; bases with no gene match: 11. CDR3 size: 13 residues. The CDR3 loop reads CSAPRQGLVEQYV. The CDR3 region has the DNA TGCAGTGCCCCGAGACAGGGTCTCGTCGAGCAGTACGTC.

This clonotype was detected many times. The J gene is TRBJ2-7, the V gene TRBV5-1, with 9 nucleotides matching TRBD1. V was clipped by 3 bases and J by 5 bases; unmatched bases: 3. The CDR3 totals 13 residues. The germline CDR1 and CDR2 sequences are SGHRS and YFSETQ. CDR3: CASSWDRVNEQYV. The CDR3 nucleotides read TGCGCCAGCAGCTGGGACAGGGTCAACGAGCAGTACGTC.

The chain is built from TRBV29-1 and TRBJ1-2; the D gene is possibly TRBD1 (6 bases). The CDR3 runs 15 residues. Germline V gene lookup returns CDR1 SQVTM and CDR2 ANQGSEA. V was cut by 6 bases and J by 2 bases, with 19 bases left in between. CDR3 bases: TGCAGCGTCGCACCCTTCGGGGGGCTCAACTATGGCTACACCTTC. Translation gives CSVAPFGGLNYGYTF.

This clonotype was counted only a few times. The chain recombines TRBV7-9 with TRBJ2-7, with unresolved D. With 1 base removed from V and 2 bases from J, the gap between germline ends came to 12 bases. This CDR3 is built from 15 residues. Per germline, CDR1 SEHNR and CDR2 FQNEAQ (reference sequence). CDR3 bases: TGTGCCAGCAGCTTAGTCGCAGTGGCCCCCTACGAGCAGTACTTC. This codes for CASSLVAVAPYEQYF.

The CDR3 nucleotides read TGTGCCAGCAGCGTACAGGGAAGGACCGGGGAGCTGTTTTTT. This gives the protein CASSVQGRTGELFF. This sequence joins TRBV9 and TRBJ2-2; tentative D call: TRBD1 (5 bases). V was cut by 1 base and J by 5 bases, with 9 bases left in between. Germline V gene lookup returns CDR1 SGDLS and CDR2 YYNGEE. The CDR3 is 14 residues long.

This sequence joins TRBV6-2 or TRBV6-3 and TRBJ2-2; 10 bases map to TRBD2. Trimming at V came to 5 bases and at J to 4 bases, leaving 13 bases not matched to a gene. The CDR3 is 18 residues long. Germline V gives CDR1 MNHEY, CDR2 SVGEGT. CDR3 sequence reads: CASSRGTSARRGTGELFF. CDR3 DNA: TGTGCCAGCAGTAGAGGGACTAGCGCGCGTCGCGGCACCGGGGAGCTGTTTTTT.

The CDR3 reads CAAGGKSSYEQYV. In nucleotides, the CDR3 is TGTGCGGCGGGGGGTAAAAGCTCCTACGAGCAGTACGTC. The chain couples TRBV10-3 to TRBJ2-7, with 8 nucleotides matching TRBD2. This CDR3 is 13 amino acids long. CDR1 ENHRY and CDR2 SYGVKD come from the germline V gene.

This clonotype was observed a few times. A read error may produce the germline difference seen at one junction end. This chain links TRBV30 with TRBJ1-1, with D possibly matching TRBD1 (5 bases). CDR1 and CDR2 from the germline V gene are GTSNPN and SVGIG (reference sequence). This CDR3 spans 13 amino acids. The CDR3 loop is CALGRGFGTEAFF. The CDR3 DNA reads as TGCGCTCTGGGGCGTGGTTTTGGGACTGAAGCTTTCTTT.

This chain uses TRBV12-3 or TRBV12-4 with TRBJ2-2; D uncertain. The V end lost 6 bases, the J end lost 7 bases, and 15 bases lay between the germline ends. This CDR3 is built from 14 residues. Written as DNA, the CDR3 is TGTGCCAGCAGCTCTCCGGGTCCGGGCGGGGAGCTGTTTTTT. Translating gives CASSSPGPGGELFF.

The chain joins TRBV5-1 to TRBJ1-1, with a possible D match to TRBD1 (5 bases). Trimming cost V 0 bases and J 6 bases, with 9 bases left between them. The CDR3 runs 13 residues. The germline gives CDR1 SGHRS, CDR2 YFSETQ. CDR3 protein: CASSLEAGAEAFF. CDR3 in DNA: TGCGCCAGCAGCTTGGAGGCGGGGGCTGAAGCTTTCTTT.

The chain recombines TRBV7-4 with TRBJ2-7; 7 bases fit TRBD1. V shed 8 bases, J shed 0 bases, and the junction held 4 bases outside the gene matches. There are 13 residues in the CDR3. CDR1 SGHVT and CDR2 SQSDAQ come from the germline V gene. The CDR3 protein is CASPRQGSYEQYV. The CDR3 coding sequence is TGTGCCAGCCCCAGACAGGGCTCCTACGAGCAGTACGTC.